The text below deals with one TCR beta chain. What antigen it recognizes has not been identified. Within one base of it there is no much larger clone, and no base qualities were kept. Peripheral blood CD8+ and CD4+ T cells from healthy donors, Susac syndrome patients and multiple sclerosis patients were profiled using high-throughput TCR beta sequencing. The multiple sclerosis controls were treatment-naive patients whose relapsing-remitting disease, either stable or active, fulfilled the revised McDonald criteria. Bulk CD8+ and CD4+ T cells were purified by magnetic negative isolation, whereas CD8+ TEMRA cells were enriched by FACS. Blood was collected in EDTA tubes and processed within 24 hours, with PBMCs isolated through density gradient centrifugation. PBMCs intended for TCR sequencing were cryopreserved in liquid nitrogen and thawed later in a water bath at 37 degrees C. The sorted or isolated CD4+, CD8+ and CD8+ TEMRA cells had a purity of 90% or higher.

RNA was extracted with the RNeasy kit and roughly 0.5 to 1 ug was reverse transcribed using random hexamers. The immunoSEQ multiplex PCR assay, covering 54 Vbeta and 13 Jbeta segments, was used to amplify TCR beta CDR3 regions. PCR amplification bias was corrected using a synthetic template baseline for primer optimization and computational correction. The paper's processing steps were these. Reads were annotated to V, D and J genes per IMGT and analyzed with immunoSEQ Analyzer, keeping only productive sequences. Clonality was computed as one minus Shannon entropy normalized by log2 of the number of productive unique sequences. For each patient and control, public and private clones were evaluated within the 100 most prevalent clones. A clone was defined as Susac-specific if it was absent from the healthy and MS cohorts, from over 1,000 published viral clones and from other ImmuneACCESS disease sequences. The raw public reads went through TCRdb reprocessing: fastp at Q25, MiXCR clone calling, in-frame beta chains kept. Rows matching on CDR3 protein sequence are summarized as one entry with the most common DNA and genes. Here the V and J calls rest on TCRdb's processing, not on the authors' analysis. The sample table shows 150,000 to 250,000 distinct CDR3 sequences, and roughly 96% are seen once. Clones ranked in the top ten supply approximately 0.097% of the sample.

The junction carries 10 bases between V and J, which are trimmed by 0 bases and 4 bases respectively. The CDR3 sequence holds 14 residues, the cysteine and phenylalanine included. Left in the record is the CDR3 DNA by itself, 42 bases read in frame from the first base. CDR1 SGDLS and CDR2 YYNGEE are derived from the germline V gene. This entry belongs to a study of CD8 T cells in Susac syndrome (dated by TCRdb to between 2019 and 2020). With regard to the full study: Whether CD8+ T cell activation and differentiation in Susac syndrome was antigen driven was tested using repertoire sequencing.

Findings and caveats that apply to the study as a whole: The study acknowledged that relatively few individuals were included in the TCR sequencing and HLA analysis.

This clonotype was sampled from a human donor with multiple sclerosis. The chain employs TRBV9 and TRBJ1-2; the D gene lacks a confident call. Input material: CD4+ T cells from PBMCs. The CDR3 in this case is CASSVVPGPYGYTF. The DNA is TGTGCCAGCAGCGTAGTCCCAGGCCCCTATGGCTACACCTTC.